One and the same sample provided the 2 T cell receptor beta chains below, sequenced in a study of blood T cell repertoires in COVID-19 (dated by TCRdb to 2020 to 2022). Libraries were built with the immunoSEQ multiplex PCR assay. TCRdb retrieved this table from immuneACCESS and kept in-frame rearrangements only. Not all clones are present; in checked studies, unresolved V genes account for under half, and no reason is known for the remainder. This sample is represented by about 100,000 clones; 85% to 90% of them were singletons. In total, the top ten clones hold around 4.1% of the sample. The sample consisted of peripheral blood. Source of these receptors: a man in his sixties with acute or convalescent COVID-19.

The chain combines TRBV5-8 with TRBJ1-4; D call uncertain. Trimming took off 4 bases at V and 0 bases at J, with 10 bases between the two ends. Germline values: CDR1 SGHTS, CDR2 YDEGEE. This CDR3 region has 15 residues. CDR3 nucleotide sequence: TGTGCCAGCAGCAGGCGCGGGACAACTAATGAAAAACTGTTTTTT. This translates into CASSRRGTTNEKLFF.

This chain joins TRBV27 and TRBJ2-2, with TRBD2 identical over 7 bases. Losses at the gene ends were 7 bases for V and 6 bases for J; bases not matched to a gene: 8. The CDR3 covers 14 residues. Per the germline V gene, CDR1 is MNHEY and CDR2 is SMNVEV (reference sequence). For the CDR3, the DNA is TGTGCCAGCACCCCGACGCGGGGGTCCGGGGAGCTGTTTTTT. This encodes CASTPTRGSGELFF.